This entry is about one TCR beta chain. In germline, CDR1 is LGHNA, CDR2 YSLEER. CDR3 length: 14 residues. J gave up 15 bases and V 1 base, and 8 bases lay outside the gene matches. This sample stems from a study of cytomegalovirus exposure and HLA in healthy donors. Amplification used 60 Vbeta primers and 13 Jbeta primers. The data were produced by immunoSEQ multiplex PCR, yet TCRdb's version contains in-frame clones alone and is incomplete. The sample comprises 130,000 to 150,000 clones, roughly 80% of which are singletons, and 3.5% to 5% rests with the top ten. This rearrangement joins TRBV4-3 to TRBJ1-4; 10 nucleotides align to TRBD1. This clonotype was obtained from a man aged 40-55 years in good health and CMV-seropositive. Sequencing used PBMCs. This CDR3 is CASSQGGAGQGLFF. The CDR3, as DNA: TGCGCCAGCAGCCAAGGGGGGGCGGGACAGGGGTTGTTTTTT.